This note documents a single T cell receptor (beta chain) sequence. Its antigen remains unidentified. This specimen comes from a study of cytomegalovirus exposure and HLA in healthy donors. About the study: A later analysis reported the same platform for the approximately 110 validation repertoires and the approximately 640 first-cohort repertoires. Study-level results: High sensitivity and specificity were reportedly achieved when the classifier diagnosed cytomegalovirus status. A later analysis found first-cohort TCR clusters tended to co-occur in the 130 or so validation repertoires. Researchers catalogued 150 or so TCR beta chains as cytomegalovirus-associated.

Germline CDR1 is SGHRS and CDR2 is YFSETQ. J was trimmed by 2 bases and V by 4 bases; bases with no gene match: 6. The CDR3 spans 14 residues. This table comes from immunoSEQ multiplex PCR, and its TCRdb copy is limited to in-frame clones, with some not included. The sample yields some 170,000 clones, about 87% seen once. The clonotype originates from a woman aged 30 to 39 in good health and CMV-seronegative. The chain is built from TRBV5-1 and TRBJ2-7, with 7 bases fitting TRBD1. The material sequenced was PBMCs. The CDR3 DNA sequence: TGCGCCAGCAGCGAGACAGGGAACGCCTACGAGCAGTACTTC. This gives the protein CASSETGNAYEQYF.